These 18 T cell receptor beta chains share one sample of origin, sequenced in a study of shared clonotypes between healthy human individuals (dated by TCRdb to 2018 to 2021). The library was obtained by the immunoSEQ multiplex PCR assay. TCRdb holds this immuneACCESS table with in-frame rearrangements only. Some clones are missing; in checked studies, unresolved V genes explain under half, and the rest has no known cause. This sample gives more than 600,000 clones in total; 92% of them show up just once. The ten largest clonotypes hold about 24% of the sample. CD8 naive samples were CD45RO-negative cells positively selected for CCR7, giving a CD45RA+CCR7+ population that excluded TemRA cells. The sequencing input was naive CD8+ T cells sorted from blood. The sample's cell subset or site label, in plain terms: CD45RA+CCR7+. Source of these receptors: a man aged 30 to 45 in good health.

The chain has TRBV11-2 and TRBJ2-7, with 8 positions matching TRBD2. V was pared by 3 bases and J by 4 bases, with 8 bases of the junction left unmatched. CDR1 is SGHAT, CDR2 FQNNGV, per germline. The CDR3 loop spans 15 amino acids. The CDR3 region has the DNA TGTGCCAGCAGCTTTTTCAGCGGGAGTCGGTACGAGCAGTACTTC. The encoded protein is CASSFFSGSRYEQYF.

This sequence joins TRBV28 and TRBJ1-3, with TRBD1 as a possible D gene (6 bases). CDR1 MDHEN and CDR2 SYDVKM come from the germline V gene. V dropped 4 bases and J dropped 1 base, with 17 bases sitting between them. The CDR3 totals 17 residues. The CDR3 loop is CASSSELQGISGNTIYF. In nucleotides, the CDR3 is TGTGCCAGCAGTTCTGAGTTACAGGGTATTTCTGGAAACACCATATATTTT.

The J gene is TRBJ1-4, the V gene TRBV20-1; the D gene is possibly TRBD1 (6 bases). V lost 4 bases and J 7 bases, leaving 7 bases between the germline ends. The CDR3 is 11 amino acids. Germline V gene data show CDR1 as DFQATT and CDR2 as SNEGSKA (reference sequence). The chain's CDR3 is CSAKGGEKLFF. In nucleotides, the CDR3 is TGCAGTGCTAAAGGGGGTGAAAAACTGTTTTTT.

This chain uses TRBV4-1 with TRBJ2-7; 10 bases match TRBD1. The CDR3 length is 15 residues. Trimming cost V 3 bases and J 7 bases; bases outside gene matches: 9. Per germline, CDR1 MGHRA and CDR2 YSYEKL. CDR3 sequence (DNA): TGCGCCAGCAGCCACCCGGGACAGGGGATGAGGGAGCAGTACTTC. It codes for CASSHPGQGMREQYF.

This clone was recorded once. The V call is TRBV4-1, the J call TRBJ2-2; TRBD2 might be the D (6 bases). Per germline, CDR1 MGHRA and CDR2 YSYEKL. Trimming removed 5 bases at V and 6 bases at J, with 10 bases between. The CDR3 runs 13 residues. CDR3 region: CASSAREAGELFF. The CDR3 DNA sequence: TGCGCCAGCAGCGCCAGGGAGGCCGGGGAGCTGTTTTTT.

The chain's CDR3 is CASSNPRTEAFF. DNA of the CDR3: TGCGCCAGCAGCAACCCGCGGACTGAAGCTTTCTTT. V is TRBV5-1 and J is TRBJ1-1; no clear D. V was trimmed by 4 bases and J by 5 bases, leaving 9 bases between them. The CDR3 totals 12 residues. Germline loops: CDR1 SGHRS, CDR2 YFSETQ.

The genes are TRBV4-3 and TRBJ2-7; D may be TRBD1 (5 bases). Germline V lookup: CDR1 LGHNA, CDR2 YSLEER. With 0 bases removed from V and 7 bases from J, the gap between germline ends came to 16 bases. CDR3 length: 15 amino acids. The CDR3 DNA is TGCGCCAGCAGCCAAGATCATTGGGGCCAAGGGGAGCAGTACTTC. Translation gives CASSQDHWGQGEQYF.

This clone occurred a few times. In nucleotides, the CDR3 is TGTGCCAGCAGCACAGGGAATCAGCCCCAGCATTTT. It is translated as CASSTGNQPQHF. The chain couples TRBV7-9 to TRBJ1-5, with D tentatively TRBD1 (6 bases). The CDR3 extends over 12 amino acids. Germline V gives CDR1 SEHNR, CDR2 FQNEAQ (reference sequence). The germline V and J ends were trimmed by 5 bases and 4 bases, with 6 bases remaining between them. Variable domain in full (rest from reference TRBV7-9 and TRBJ1-5): DTGVSQNPRHKITKRGQNVTFRCDPISEHNRLYWYRQTLGQGPEFLTYFQNEAQLEKSRLLSDRFSAERPKGSFSTLEIQRTEQGDSAMYLCASSTGNQPQHFGDGTRLSIL.

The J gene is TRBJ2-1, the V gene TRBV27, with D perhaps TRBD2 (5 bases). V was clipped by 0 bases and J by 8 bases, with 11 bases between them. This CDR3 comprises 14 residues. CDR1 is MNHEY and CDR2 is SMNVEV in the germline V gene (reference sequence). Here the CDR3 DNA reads TGTGCCAGCAGTTTATCGAGACCGAGGGATGAGCAGTTCTTC. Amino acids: CASSLSRPRDEQFF.

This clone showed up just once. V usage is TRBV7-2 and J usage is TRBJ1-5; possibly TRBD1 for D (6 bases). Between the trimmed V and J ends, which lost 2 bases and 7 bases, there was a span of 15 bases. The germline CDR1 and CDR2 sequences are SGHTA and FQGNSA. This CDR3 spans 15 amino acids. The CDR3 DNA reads TGTGCCAGCAGCTTAAACAGGGTGGTATGGCAGCCCCAGCATTTT. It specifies CASSLNRVVWQPQHF.

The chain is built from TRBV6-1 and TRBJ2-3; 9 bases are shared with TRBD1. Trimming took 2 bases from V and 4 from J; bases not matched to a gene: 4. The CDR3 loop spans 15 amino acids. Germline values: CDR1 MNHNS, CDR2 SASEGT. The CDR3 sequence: CASSEWDRVSDTQYF. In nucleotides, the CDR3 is TGTGCCAGCAGTGAATGGGACAGGGTGTCAGATACGCAGTATTTT.

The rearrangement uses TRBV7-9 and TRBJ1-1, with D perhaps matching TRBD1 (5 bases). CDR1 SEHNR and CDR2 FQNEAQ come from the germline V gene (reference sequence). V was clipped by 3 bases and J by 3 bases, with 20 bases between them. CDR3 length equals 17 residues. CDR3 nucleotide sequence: TGTGCCAGCAGCTTCGGGACGGACCTTGAGGGTGACACTGAAGCTTTCTTT. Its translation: CASSFGTDLEGDTEAFF. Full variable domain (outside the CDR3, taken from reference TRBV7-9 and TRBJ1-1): DTGVSQNPRHKITKRGQNVTFRCDPISEHNRLYWYRQTLGQGPEFLTYFQNEAQLEKSRLLSDRFSAERPKGSFSTLEIQRTEQGDSAMYLCASSFGTDLEGDTEAFFGQGTRLTVV.

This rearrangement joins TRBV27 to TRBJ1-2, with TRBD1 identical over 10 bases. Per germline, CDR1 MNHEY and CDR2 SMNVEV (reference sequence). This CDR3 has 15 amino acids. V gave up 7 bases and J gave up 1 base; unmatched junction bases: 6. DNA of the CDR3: TGTGCCAGCATGGACAGGGGGGGCCTTAACTATGGCTACACCTTC. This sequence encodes CASMDRGGLNYGYTF.

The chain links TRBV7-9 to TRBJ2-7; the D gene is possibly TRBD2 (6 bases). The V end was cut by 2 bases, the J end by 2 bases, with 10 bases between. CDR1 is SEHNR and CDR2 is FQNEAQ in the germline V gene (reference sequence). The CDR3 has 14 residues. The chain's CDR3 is CASSLRLDPYEQYF. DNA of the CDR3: TGTGCCAGCAGCTTACGACTAGATCCCTACGAGCAGTACTTC.

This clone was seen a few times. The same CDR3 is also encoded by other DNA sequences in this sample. The CDR3 loop reads CASSLRGYEQYF. CDR3 nucleotides: TGTGCCAGCAGTTTAAGGGGCTACGAGCAGTACTTC. The chain is built from TRBV27 and TRBJ2-7; maybe TRBD1 (5 bases). The CDR3 consists of 12 residues. V was clipped by 2 bases and J by 3 bases, with 5 bases between them. Per the germline V gene, CDR1 is MNHEY and CDR2 is SMNVEV (reference sequence).

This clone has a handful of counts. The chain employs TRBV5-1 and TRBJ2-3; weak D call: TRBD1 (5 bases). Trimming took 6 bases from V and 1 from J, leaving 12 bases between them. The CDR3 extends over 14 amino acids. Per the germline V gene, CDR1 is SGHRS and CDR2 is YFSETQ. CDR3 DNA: TGCGCCAGCACCTCGACAGTAGGCACAGATACGCAGTATTTT. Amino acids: CASTSTVGTDTQYF.

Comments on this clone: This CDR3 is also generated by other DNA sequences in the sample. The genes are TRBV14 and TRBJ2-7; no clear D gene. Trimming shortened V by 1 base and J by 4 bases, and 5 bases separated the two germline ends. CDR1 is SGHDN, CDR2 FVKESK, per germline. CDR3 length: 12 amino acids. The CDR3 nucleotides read TGTGCCAGCAGCCAAGCCCCTTACGAGCAGTACTTC. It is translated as CASSQAPYEQYF.

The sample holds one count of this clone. CDR3 amino acids: CASSSGQGSDEQYF. Here the CDR3 DNA reads TGTGCCAGCAGTTCGGGACAGGGGTCGGACGAGCAGTACTTC. V gene TRBV27 combines with J gene TRBJ2-7, with 10 nucleotides matching TRBD1. Germline lookup yields CDR1 MNHEY and CDR2 SMNVEV (reference sequence). Trimming cost V 4 bases and J 5 bases; bases outside gene matches: 5. This CDR3 region has 14 residues.